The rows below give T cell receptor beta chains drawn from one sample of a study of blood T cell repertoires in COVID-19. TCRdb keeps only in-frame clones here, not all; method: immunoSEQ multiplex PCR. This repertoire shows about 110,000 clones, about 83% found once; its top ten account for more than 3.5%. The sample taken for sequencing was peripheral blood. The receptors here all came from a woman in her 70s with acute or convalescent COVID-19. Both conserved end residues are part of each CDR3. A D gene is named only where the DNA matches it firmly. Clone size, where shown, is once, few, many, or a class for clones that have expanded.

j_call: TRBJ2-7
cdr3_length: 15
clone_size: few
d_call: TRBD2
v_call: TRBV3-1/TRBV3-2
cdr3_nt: TGTGCCAGCAGCCAAGGGATGGGACTAGTCTACGAGCAGTACTTC
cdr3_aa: CASSQGMGLVYEQYF

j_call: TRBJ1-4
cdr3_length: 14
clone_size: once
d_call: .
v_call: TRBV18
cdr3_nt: TGTGCCAGCTCACCACTCCGGGACACCACTCTACTGTTTTTT
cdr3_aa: CASSPLRDTTLLFF

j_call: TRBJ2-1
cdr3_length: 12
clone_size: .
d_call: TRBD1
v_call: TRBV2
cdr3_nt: TGTGCCAGCATACGGACAGGGAGTGGGCAGTTCTTC
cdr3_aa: CASIRTGSGQFF

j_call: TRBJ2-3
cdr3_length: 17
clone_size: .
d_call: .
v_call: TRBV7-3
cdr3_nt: TGTGCCAGCAGCTTGTGGGGGTTGCGGGGTAGCACAGATACGCAGTATTTT
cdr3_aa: CASSLWGLRGSTDTQYF

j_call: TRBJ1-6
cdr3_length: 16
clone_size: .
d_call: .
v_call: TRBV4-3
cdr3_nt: TGCGCCAGCAGCCAAGATCCCACAGGGTCAAGCTCACCCCTCCACTTT
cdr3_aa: CASSQDPTGSSSPLHF

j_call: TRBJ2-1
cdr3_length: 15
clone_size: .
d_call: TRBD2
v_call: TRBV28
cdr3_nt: TGTGCCAGCACCCAGCGACTAGCGGGAGTCAATGAGCAGTTCTTC
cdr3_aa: CASTQRLAGVNEQFF

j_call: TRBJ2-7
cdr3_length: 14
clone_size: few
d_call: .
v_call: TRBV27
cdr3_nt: TGTGCCAGCAGTCCTTACAGCGGAACCTACGAGCAGTACTTC
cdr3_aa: CASSPYSGTYEQYF

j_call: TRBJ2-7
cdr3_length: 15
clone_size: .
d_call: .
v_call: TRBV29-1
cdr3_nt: TGCAGCGTTGGAATAGGCAGGGGGGTCTTGTACGAGCAGTACTTC
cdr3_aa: CSVGIGRGVLYEQYF

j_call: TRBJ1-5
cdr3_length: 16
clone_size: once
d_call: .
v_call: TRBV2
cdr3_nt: TGTGCCAGCAAGGGTAAAGGCAGGGGTAGCAATCAGCCCCAGCATTTT
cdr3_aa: CASKGKGRGSNQPQHF

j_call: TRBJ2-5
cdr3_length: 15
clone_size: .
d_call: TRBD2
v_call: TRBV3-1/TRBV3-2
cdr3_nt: TGTGCCAGCAGCCGAGGGCCTAGCGGCCAAGAGACCCAGTACTTC
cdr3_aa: CASSRGPSGQETQYF

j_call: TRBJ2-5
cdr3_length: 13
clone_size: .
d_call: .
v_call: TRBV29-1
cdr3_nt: TGCAGCGTTGAAGCAAACAGGGTAGAGACCCAGTACTTC
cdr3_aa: CSVEANRVETQYF

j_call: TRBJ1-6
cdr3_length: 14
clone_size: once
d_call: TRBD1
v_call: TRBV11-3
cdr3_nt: TGTGCCAGCAGCCAGACAGGGAGTAATTCACCCCTCCACTTT
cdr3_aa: CASSQTGSNSPLHF

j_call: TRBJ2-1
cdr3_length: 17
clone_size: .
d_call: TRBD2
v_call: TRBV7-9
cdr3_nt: TGTGCCAGCAGCTTGGCAGGAGGGCTAGCGGGATACAATGAGCAGTTCTTC
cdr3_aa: CASSLAGGLAGYNEQFF

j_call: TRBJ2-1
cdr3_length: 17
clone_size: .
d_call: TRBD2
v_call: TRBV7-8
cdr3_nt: TGTGCCAGCAGCTTAGGTCGGCTAGCGGGACCCTACAATGAGCAGTTCTTC
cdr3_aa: CASSLGRLAGPYNEQFF

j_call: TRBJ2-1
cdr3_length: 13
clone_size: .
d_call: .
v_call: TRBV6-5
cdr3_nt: TGTGCCAGCAGTCCAGGACTATACAATGAGCAGTTCTTC
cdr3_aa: CASSPGLYNEQFF

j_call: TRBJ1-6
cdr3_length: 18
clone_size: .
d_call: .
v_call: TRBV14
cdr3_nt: TGTGCCAGCAGCCAAGTCCCAGGGGCTTGGTCCTATAATTCACCCCTCCACTTT
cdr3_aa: CASSQVPGAWSYNSPLHF

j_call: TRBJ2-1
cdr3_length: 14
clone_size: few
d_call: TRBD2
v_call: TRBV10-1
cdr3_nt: TGCGCCAGCACCGGGACTAGCGGGAGCAATGAGCAGTTCTTC
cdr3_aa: CASTGTSGSNEQFF

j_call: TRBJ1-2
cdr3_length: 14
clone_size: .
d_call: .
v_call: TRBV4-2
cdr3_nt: TGTGCCAGCAGCCAAGCCGGGGAAGACTATGGCTACACCTTC
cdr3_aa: CASSQAGEDYGYTF

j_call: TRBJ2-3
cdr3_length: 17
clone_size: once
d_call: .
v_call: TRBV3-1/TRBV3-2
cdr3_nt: TGTGCCAGCAGCCGGATCGGACGGGAGTTAAGCACAGATACGCAGTATTTT
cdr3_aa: CASSRIGRELSTDTQYF

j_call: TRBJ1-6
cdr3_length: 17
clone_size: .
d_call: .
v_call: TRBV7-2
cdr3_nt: TGTGCCAGCAGCTTGGGGGGGACACGACTTAATAATTCACCCCTCCACTTT
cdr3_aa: CASSLGGTRLNNSPLHF

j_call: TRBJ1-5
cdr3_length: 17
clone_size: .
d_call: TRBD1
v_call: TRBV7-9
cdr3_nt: TGTGCCAGCAGCCCCGGACAGGGGGCATATAGCAATCAGCCCCAGCATTTT
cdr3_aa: CASSPGQGAYSNQPQHF

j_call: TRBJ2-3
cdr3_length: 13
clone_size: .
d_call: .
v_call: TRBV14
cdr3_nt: TGTGCCAGCAGCCAAGGACTGACAGATACGCAGTATTTT
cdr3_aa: CASSQGLTDTQYF

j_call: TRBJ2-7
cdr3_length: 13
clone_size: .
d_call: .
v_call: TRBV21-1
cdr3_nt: TGTGCCAGCAGCCCTCTGGCTGTCTCCGAGCAGTACTTC
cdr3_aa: CASSPLAVSEQYF

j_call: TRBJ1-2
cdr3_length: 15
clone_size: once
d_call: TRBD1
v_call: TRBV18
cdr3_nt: TGTGCCAGCTCACCGGCCGGGACAGGGGTTGAGGGCTACACCTTC
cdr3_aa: CASSPAGTGVEGYTF

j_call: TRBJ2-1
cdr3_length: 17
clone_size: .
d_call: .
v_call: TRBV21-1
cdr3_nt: TGTGCCAGCAGCAGGGGCGAAGCGGGAGAGTGGTACAATGAGCAGTTCTTC
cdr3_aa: CASSRGEAGEWYNEQFF

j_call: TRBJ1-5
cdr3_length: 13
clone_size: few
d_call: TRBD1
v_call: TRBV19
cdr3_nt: TGTGCCAGTTCGACAGGGGGCAATCAGCCCCAGCATTTT
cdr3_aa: CASSTGGNQPQHF

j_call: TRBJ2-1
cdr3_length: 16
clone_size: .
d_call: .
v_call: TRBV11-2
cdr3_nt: TGTGCCAGCAGCCGCGGGGGCGGACGGATCTCAGGGGAGCAGTTCTTC
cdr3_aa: CASSRGGGRISGEQFF

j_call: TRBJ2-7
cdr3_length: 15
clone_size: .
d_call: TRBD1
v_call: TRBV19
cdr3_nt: TGTGCCAGTAGTATGTCCGGGACAGAAACCTACGAGCAGTACTTC
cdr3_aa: CASSMSGTETYEQYF

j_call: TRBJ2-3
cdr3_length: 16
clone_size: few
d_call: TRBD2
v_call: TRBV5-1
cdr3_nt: TGCGCCAGCAGCCGTACCCCTAGCGGGACTACAGATACGCAGTATTTT
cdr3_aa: CASSRTPSGTTDTQYF

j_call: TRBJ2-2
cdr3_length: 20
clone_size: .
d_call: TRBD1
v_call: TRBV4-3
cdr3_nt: TGCGCCAGCAGCCAAGACATTCTTGGGGCAGGGGGATGGGGAACCGGGGAGCTGTTTTTT
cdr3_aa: CASSQDILGAGGWGTGELFF

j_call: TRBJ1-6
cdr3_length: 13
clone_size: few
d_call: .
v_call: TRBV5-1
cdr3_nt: TGCGCCAGCAGCTTGGTTGCTGAGGCACCCCTCCACTTT
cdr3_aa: CASSLVAEAPLHF

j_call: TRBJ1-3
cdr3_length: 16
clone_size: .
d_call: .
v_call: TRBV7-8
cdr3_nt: TGTGCCAGCAGCTTATCCAGGCGTCTCTCTGGAAACACCATATATTTT
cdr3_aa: CASSLSRRLSGNTIYF

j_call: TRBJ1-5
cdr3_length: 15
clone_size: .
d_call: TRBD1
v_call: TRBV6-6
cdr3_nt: TGTGCCAGCAGTTCACCAGACAGGGGCAATCAGCCCCAGCATTTT
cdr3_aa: CASSSPDRGNQPQHF

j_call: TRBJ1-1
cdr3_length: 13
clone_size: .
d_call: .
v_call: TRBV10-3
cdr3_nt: TGTGCCATCAGTGAGACAGGAGACACTGAAGCTTTCTTT
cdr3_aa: CAISETGDTEAFF

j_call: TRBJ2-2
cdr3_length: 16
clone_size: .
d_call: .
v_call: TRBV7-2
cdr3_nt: TGTGCCAGCAGCTTAGGGGCAGAGTCGAACACCGGGGAGCTGTTTTTT
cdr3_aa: CASSLGAESNTGELFF

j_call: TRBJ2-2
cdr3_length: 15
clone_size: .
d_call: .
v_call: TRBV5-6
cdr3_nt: TGTGCCAGCAGCCCGAGGAGGATGGGCACCGGGGAGCTGTTTTTT
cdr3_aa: CASSPRRMGTGELFF

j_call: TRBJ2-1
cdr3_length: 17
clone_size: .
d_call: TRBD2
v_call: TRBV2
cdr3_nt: TGTGCCAGCAGCCGAAGACTAGCGGATAACTCCTACAATGAGCAGTTCTTC
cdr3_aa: CASSRRLADNSYNEQFF

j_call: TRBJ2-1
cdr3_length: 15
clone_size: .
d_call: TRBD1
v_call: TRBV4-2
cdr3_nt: TGTGCCAGCAGCCTGACGGGACAGGGTAGCAATGAGCAGTTCTTC
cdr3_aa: CASSLTGQGSNEQFF

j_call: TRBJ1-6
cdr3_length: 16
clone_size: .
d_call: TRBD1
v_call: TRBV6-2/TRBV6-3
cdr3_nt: TGTGCCAGCAGTTACCGGGACAGGCCTAATAATTCACCCCTCCACTTT
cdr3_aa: CASSYRDRPNNSPLHF

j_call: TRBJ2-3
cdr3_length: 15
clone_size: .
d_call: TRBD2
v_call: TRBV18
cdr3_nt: TGTGCCAGCTCATCCGGACTAGCGGCCACAGATACGCAGTATTTT
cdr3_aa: CASSSGLAATDTQYF

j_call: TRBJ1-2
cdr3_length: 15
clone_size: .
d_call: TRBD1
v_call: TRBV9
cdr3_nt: TGTGCCAGCAGCGATGCCGGGACAGGGGTCTATGGCTACACCTTC
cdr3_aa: CASSDAGTGVYGYTF

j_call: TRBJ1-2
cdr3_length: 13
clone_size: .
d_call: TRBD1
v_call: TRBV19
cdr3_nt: TGTGCCAGCCAGAGGGGGCAGAACTATGGCTACACCTTC
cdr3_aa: CASQRGQNYGYTF

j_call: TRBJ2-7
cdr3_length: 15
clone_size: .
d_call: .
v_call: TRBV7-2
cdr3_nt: TGTGCCAGCAGCTTAGCGCGTATGAAGCGCTACGAGCAGTACTTC
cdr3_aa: CASSLARMKRYEQYF

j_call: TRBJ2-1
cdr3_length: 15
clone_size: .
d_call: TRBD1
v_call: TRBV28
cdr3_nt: TGTGCCAGCAGTGGTTCAAGGGGGCGCTACAATGAGCAGTTCTTC
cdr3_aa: CASSGSRGRYNEQFF

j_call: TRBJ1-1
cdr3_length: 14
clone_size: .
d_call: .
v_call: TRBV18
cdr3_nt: TGTGCCAGCTCGAACCGCAGTCCGAACACTGAAGCTTTCTTT
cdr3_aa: CASSNRSPNTEAFF

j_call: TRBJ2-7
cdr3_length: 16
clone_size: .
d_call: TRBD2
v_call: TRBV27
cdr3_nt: TGTGCCAGCAGTTTCTCCGGGACTAGCGTCCCCTACGAGCAGTACTTC
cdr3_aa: CASSFSGTSVPYEQYF

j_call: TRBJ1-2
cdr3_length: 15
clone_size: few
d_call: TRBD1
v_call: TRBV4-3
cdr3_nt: TGCGCCAGCAGCCGAAATTCAGGGGGCGACTATGGCTACACCTTC
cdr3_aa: CASSRNSGGDYGYTF

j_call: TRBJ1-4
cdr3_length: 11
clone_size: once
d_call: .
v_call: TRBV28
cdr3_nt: TGTGCCAGCAGTTTACAGGGCGAACTGTTTTTT
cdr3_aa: CASSLQGELFF